This TCR beta chain was obtained from a study of shared T cell receptors in the human thymus. Only in-frame clones appear in the TCRdb table, and some are missing; sequencing was by immunoSEQ multiplex PCR. Among hundreds of thousands of clones listed, around nine tenths were seen once. Concerning this clone: The same CDR3 is also encoded by other DNA sequences in this sample.

V was shortened by 0 bases and J by 5 bases, with 14 bases between the two germline ends. The CDR3 loop spans 15 amino acids. Germline assignment: CDR1 SGDLS and CDR2 YYNGEE. The same sample was also studied in work on human thymus T cells.

Material: thymocytes. The chain employs TRBV9 and TRBJ2-5, with a weak D call TRBD2 (6 bases). The receptor was isolated from a boy under two years old with a congenital heart defect. CDR3 sequence (DNA): TGTGCCAGCAGCGTAGCCGGAGGGGATGGGGAGACCCAGTACTTC. Protein product: CASSVAGGDGETQYF.